This T cell receptor (beta chain) emerged from a study of healthy donors' naive CD4 and CD8 T cells. Starting from 450 to 550 ng of total RNA, TCR libraries were made with linear amplification. TCRdb analysed the reads with MiXCR anew, one entry per CDR3 protein. The repertoire holds approximately 200,000 distinct CDR3 sequences, with over 60% as singletons. This TCR derives from a pool of human donors in good health; the sample pools cells from several healthy donors. The sequencing input was naive CD4+ and CD8+ T cells sorted from blood, pooled from several donors.

The CDR3 nucleotides are TGTGCCAGCAGGCCCGGGACAGCGAATCAAGATACGCAGTATTTT. This sequence encodes CASRPGTANQDTQYF. This chain connects TRBV6-1 to TRBJ2-3, with 7 positions matching TRBD1. Losses at the gene ends were 6 bases for V and 5 bases for J; bases not matched to a gene: 11. Germline assignment: CDR1 MNHNS and CDR2 SASEGT. This CDR3 is 15 amino acids long.